This TCR beta chain was observed in a study of blood T cell repertoires in COVID-19. About the study: Acute and convalescent COVID-19 specimens originated in the United States, Italy and Spain. Sources were T cells, B-cell-depleted T cells, or PBMCs; the material itself was cDNA or gDNA.

From germline, CDR1 is LGHDT and CDR2 YNNKEL (reference sequence). Between the trimmed V and J ends, which lost 1 base and 6 bases, there was a span of 9 bases. CDR3 length equals 14 residues. Original handling: Counts of nucleated cells, estimated from reference gene primer amplification, were obtained. Sequenced by immunoSEQ multiplex PCR; TCRdb stores in-frame clones only, minus some. V, J and clone size are those of that table, while D and trimming were read from the DNA. Among around 72,000 clones listed, around four fifths were seen once. Only one count was recorded for this clone. The sequenced sample consisted of peripheral blood. This chain uses TRBV3-1 (or the pseudogene TRBV3-2) with TRBJ2-2, with D unclear. The sequence was collected from a woman aged 55-70 years with acute or convalescent COVID-19. The CDR3 here is CASSQGAGPGELFF. The CDR3 DNA is TGTGCCAGCAGCCAAGGGGCCGGCCCCGGGGAGCTGTTTTTT.